These 21 T cell receptor beta chains originate from one sample sequenced in a study of response to subunit inactivated influenza vaccine. Each CDR3 protein gets one entry after TCRdb re-called the RT-PCR reads with MiXCR. The sample has 450,000 to 550,000 distinct CDR3 sequences; approximately 24% are singletons. The input for sequencing was CD4+ T cells sorted from PBMCs, taken more than 4 days after vaccination. The source of these receptors is a man aged 50 to 59 who received an inactivated influenza vaccine.

The gene calls are TRBV7-2 and TRBJ2-2; D not certain. The CDR3 covers 17 residues. V was trimmed by 5 bases and J by 6 bases, leaving 22 bases between them. Germline assignment: CDR1 SGHTA and CDR2 FQGNSA. CDR3 nucleotide sequence: TGTGCCAGCAGCCAAACCGGGCGAAGGCCAGGCCCCGGGGAGCTGTTTTTT. Protein: CASSQTGRRPGPGELFF.

The rearrangement uses TRBV2 and TRBJ2-7; the match to TRBD1 covers 9 bases. Per the germline V gene, CDR1 is SNHLY and CDR2 is FYNNEI. Germline trimming cut 8 bases from V and 4 bases from J; bases unmatched to any gene: 9. The CDR3 runs 14 residues. The CDR3 here is CASRRSGTGYEQYF. The DNA for the CDR3 is TGTGCCAGCCGCCGAAGTGGGACAGGGTACGAGCAGTACTTC.

This clonotype has at least ten counts. This chain links TRBV7-8 with TRBJ2-7; a weak D match, TRBD1 (5 bases). Between the trimmed V and J ends, which lost 3 bases and 4 bases, there was a span of 10 bases. Germline V CDR1 and CDR2: SGHVS, FQNEAQ. This CDR3 comprises 13 residues. The CDR3 loop reads CASSLDTLYEQYF. The DNA for the CDR3 is TGTGCCAGCAGCTTGGACACCCTGTACGAGCAGTACTTC.

This clonotype was observed a handful of times. V usage is TRBV9 and J usage is TRBJ2-3, with TRBD2 matching over 12 bases. Germline V gene sequence: CDR1 SGDLS, CDR2 YYNGEE. The CDR3 extends over 16 amino acids. The V and J ends lost 0 bases and 5 bases, in that order; junction bases with no gene match: 4. The CDR3 loop is CASSVGTSGDLDTQYF. CDR3 sequence (DNA): TGTGCCAGCAGCGTAGGGACTAGCGGGGATCTAGATACGCAGTATTTT. Supplemented by reference TRBV9 and TRBJ2-3, the full variable domain reads DSGVTQTPKHLITATGQRVTLRCSPRSGDLSVYWYQQSLDQGLQFLIQYYNGEERAKGNILERFSAQQFPDLHSELNLSSLELGDSALYFCASSVGTSGDLDTQYFGPGTRLTVL.

V is TRBV29-1 and J is TRBJ2-1; perhaps D is TRBD1 or TRBD2 (6 bases each). The CDR3 spans 13 residues. Germline V gene lookup returns CDR1 SQVTM and CDR2 ANQGSEA. V was shortened by 4 bases and J by 0 bases, with 7 bases between the two germline ends. CDR3: CSVGGASYNEQFF. The CDR3 nucleotides are TGCAGCGTTGGGGGGGCCTCCTACAATGAGCAGTTCTTC.

This clonotype was counted between two and nine times. The genes are TRBV7-2 and TRBJ2-5; tentative D call: TRBD2 (5 bases). The CDR3 length is 16 residues. CDR1 and CDR2 from the germline V gene are SGHTA and FQGNSA. Deletions cut 5 bases from V and 1 base from J, with 17 bases between. The CDR3 nucleotides are TGTGCCAGCAGCCCCCGGGGTCCGAGACCCCAAGAGACCCAGTACTTC. It specifies CASSPRGPRPQETQYF.

V usage is TRBV20-1 and J usage is TRBJ2-1; 10 nucleotides align to TRBD2. Germline CDR1 is DFQATT and CDR2 is SNEGSKA (reference sequence). The CDR3 length is 14 residues. CDR3 DNA sequence: TGCAGCGCCCGGAGCGGGAGGGCGTACAATGAGCAGTTCTTC. Translating it yields CSARSGRAYNEQFF.

This chain uses TRBV20-1 with TRBJ2-7, with D perhaps assigned TRBD1 or TRBD2 (7 bases each). V gave up 6 bases and J gave up 0 bases, with 18 bases separating them. Looked up from germline, CDR1 is DFQATT and CDR2 is SNEGSKA (reference sequence). The CDR3 runs to 15 residues. CDR3 nucleotides: TGCAGTGCCCCGAAGACAGGGAGGGGCTCCTACGAGCAGTACTTC. It encodes CSAPKTGRGSYEQYF.

J is TRBJ2-1 and V is TRBV10-3; the D gene is possibly TRBD2 (5 bases). The CDR3 has 13 amino acids. The germline V and J ends were trimmed by 2 bases and 8 bases, with 10 bases remaining between them. Germline values: CDR1 ENHRY, CDR2 SYGVKD. CDR3 in amino acids: CAISEVTGDEQFF. Written as DNA, the CDR3 is TGTGCCATCAGTGAGGTCACCGGGGATGAGCAGTTCTTC.

The chain joins TRBV10-3 to TRBJ2-2; the D gene could be TRBD1 or TRBD2 (5 bases each). Trimming took off 7 bases at V and 7 bases at J, with 19 bases between the two ends. From germline, CDR1 is ENHRY and CDR2 SYGVKD. The CDR3 covers 15 residues. The CDR3 protein is CAITEGSGTGGELFF. The CDR3 bases are TGTGCCATCACCGAGGGTTCAGGGACGGGCGGGGAGCTGTTTTTT.

This clonotype showed up just a few times. The chain is built from TRBV7-8 and TRBJ2-3; D might be TRBD1 (6 bases). The CDR3 loop spans 15 amino acids. With 2 bases removed from V and 0 bases from J, the gap between germline ends came to 9 bases. The germline gives CDR1 SGHVS, CDR2 FQNEAQ. The CDR3 spells CASSLSGQSTDTQYF. The CDR3 DNA reads as TGTGCCAGCAGCTTATCGGGACAAAGCACAGATACGCAGTATTTT.

V is TRBV20-1 and J is TRBJ2-1; 10 nucleotides match TRBD2. The junction had 17 bases not matched to a gene; V was cut back by 1 base and J by 8 bases. Per the germline V gene, CDR1 is DFQATT and CDR2 is SNEGSKA (reference sequence). This CDR3 is 18 amino acids long. CDR3 sequence reads: CSARVPLERGGSIHEQFF. CDR3 DNA: TGCAGTGCTAGAGTGCCCCTCGAGCGGGGGGGGAGTATCCATGAGCAGTTCTTC.

The CDR3 reads CASSFMKVGLLGNEQFF. The CDR3 bases are TGTGCCAGCAGCTTTATGAAGGTGGGGCTCCTTGGCAATGAGCAGTTCTTC. The chain employs TRBV7-8 and TRBJ2-1, with D maybe TRBD1 (5 bases). V lost 3 bases and J 6 bases, leaving 21 bases between the germline ends. CDR1 and CDR2 from the germline V gene are SGHVS and FQNEAQ. This CDR3 has 17 amino acids.

This clonotype was observed a few times. CDR3 in amino acids: CASSAGGTDTQYF. The CDR3 coding sequence is TGCGCCAGCAGCGCGGGGGGCACAGATACGCAGTATTTT. This chain joins TRBV5-1 and TRBJ2-3; 7 bases are a match to TRBD2. The trim removed 4 bases at V and 1 base at J, leaving 0 bases unmatched. The CDR3 loop spans 13 amino acids. From germline, CDR1 is SGHRS and CDR2 YFSETQ.

The chain combines TRBV7-8 with TRBJ2-7; 8 positions match TRBD2. J was trimmed by 4 bases and V by 4 bases; bases with no gene match: 12. The CDR3 has 16 residues. CDR1 and CDR2 (germline): SGHVS, FQNEAQ. The CDR3 region is CASSSSGGFPTYEQYF. The DNA of the CDR3 is TGTGCCAGCAGCTCCAGCGGGGGATTTCCGACATACGAGCAGTACTTC.

This clonotype occurred a few times. J is TRBJ2-7 and V is TRBV9; the match to TRBD2 covers 8 bases. Germline V gene lookup returns CDR1 SGDLS and CDR2 YYNGEE. The CDR3 totals 15 residues. Trimming at V came to 0 bases and at J to 4 bases, leaving 6 bases not matched to a gene. CDR3 coding DNA: TGTGCCAGCAGCGTAGGGGGTAGCGGGGCATACGAGCAGTACTTC. As protein: CASSVGGSGAYEQYF.

This clonotype has just a few counts. The chain carries TRBV12-3 or TRBV12-4 and TRBJ2-1; D may be TRBD2 (6 bases). The V end lost 4 bases, the J end lost 2 bases, and 12 bases lay between the germline ends. The CDR3 runs 15 residues. The CDR3 DNA is TGTGCCAGCAGTTCCGCTAGCGTGGCCTACAATGAGCAGTTCTTC. Translated: CASSSASVAYNEQFF.

The rearrangement links TRBV11-2 to TRBJ2-7; tentative D call: TRBD2 (6 bases). The CDR3 extends over 16 amino acids. Per germline, CDR1 SGHAT and CDR2 FQNNGV. Trimming removed 7 bases at V and 3 bases at J, with 22 bases between. The chain's CDR3 is CASNPRAGGAIYEQYF. In DNA, the CDR3 is TGTGCCAGCAACCCCCGAGCCGGCGGGGCAATCTACGAGCAGTACTTC.

The genes are TRBV5-1 and TRBJ1-1; 8 nucleotides line up with TRBD1. CDR1 is SGHRS and CDR2 is YFSETQ in the germline V gene. V shed 3 bases, J shed 2 bases, and the junction held 6 bases outside the gene matches. The CDR3 has 15 amino acids. The CDR3 loop reads CASSSQGAGNTEAFF. The CDR3 DNA reads as TGCGCCAGCAGCTCTCAGGGGGCAGGTAACACTGAAGCTTTCTTT.

This clonotype was counted only a few times. This rearrangement joins TRBV20-1 to TRBJ2-7, with 10 bases matching TRBD2. Trimming cost V 6 bases and J 1 base; bases outside gene matches: 15. CDR3 length: 17 amino acids. CDR1 is DFQATT, CDR2 SNEGSKA, per germline (reference sequence). CDR3 bases: TGCAGTGCCACAACGCTCCGGACTAGCGGAAATTCCTACGAGCAGTACTTC. Protein: CSATTLRTSGNSYEQYF.

The chain recombines TRBV2 with TRBJ2-7; TRBD2 might be the D (5 bases). The ends were cut back, 5 bases at V and 1 base at J, with 15 bases in the middle. From germline, CDR1 is SNHLY and CDR2 FYNNEI. The CDR3 runs to 15 residues. In DNA form, the CDR3 reads TGTGCCAGCAGTCCTAATAACCCGGGGTCCTACGAGCAGTACTTC. Amino acid sequence: CASSPNNPGSYEQYF. Using reference TRBV2 and TRBJ2-7 for the parts outside the CDR3, the full variable domain is EPEVTQTPSHQVTQMGQEVILRCVPISNHLYFYWYRQILGQKVEFLVSFYNNEISEKSEIFDDQFSVERPDGSNFTLKIRSTKLEDSAMYFCASSPNNPGSYEQYFGPGTRLTVT.